These 21 T cell receptor beta chains originate from one sample sequenced in a study of cytomegalovirus exposure and HLA in healthy donors. The PCR used 60 Vbeta and 13 Jbeta primers. Generated by immunoSEQ multiplex PCR, the TCRdb table keeps only in-frame clones and is missing some. The sample comprises roughly 160,000 clones, roughly 79% of which are singletons, and about 3.1% rests with the top ten. Sequencing was performed on PBMCs. The receptors come from a woman aged 50 to 60 in good health and CMV-seropositive.

The V and J genes are TRBV20-1 and TRBJ1-1, with D tentatively TRBD1 (5 bases). The V end lost 6 bases, the J end lost 5 bases, and 10 bases lay between the germline ends. CDR1 and CDR2 from the germline V gene are DFQATT and SNEGSKA (reference sequence). The CDR3 consists of 11 residues. The CDR3 reads CSASQGTEAFF. The CDR3 DNA reads TGCAGTGCGTCGCAGGGAACTGAAGCTTTCTTT.

The V gene is TRBV7-8, the J gene TRBJ1-3, with D possibly matching TRBD1 (6 bases). The CDR3 is 15 amino acids. Trimming took 0 bases from V and 2 from J, leaving 8 bases between them. Germline values: CDR1 SGHVS, CDR2 FQNEAQ. The CDR3 region is CASSLAQGTGNTIYF. The DNA for the CDR3 is TGTGCCAGCAGCTTAGCTCAGGGGACTGGAAACACCATATATTTT. Variable domain in full (rest from reference TRBV7-8 and TRBJ1-3): GAGVSQSPRYKVAKRGQDVALRCDPISGHVSLFWYQQALGQGPEFLTYFQNEAQLDKSGLPSDRFFAERPEGSVSTLKIQRTQQEDSAVYLCASSLAQGTGNTIYFGEGSWLTVV.

This clone turned up a few times. The chain uses TRBV4-2 and TRBJ1-2, with D perhaps TRBD1 (6 bases). CDR3 size: 18 residues. Trimming took 4 bases from V and 4 from J, leaving 25 bases between them. The V gene's germline CDR1 is LGHNA and CDR2 YNFKEQ. The CDR3 nucleotides read TGTGCCAGCAGCCCGGAGGCAGGGGCGGGTTTCTCTTTCTATGGCTACACCTTC. It is translated as CASSPEAGAGFSFYGYTF.

Turning to this clone: The sample contains more than one DNA sequence encoding this CDR3. The chain is built from TRBV19 and TRBJ1-1, with D possibly being TRBD1 (5 bases). This CDR3 spans 13 amino acids. CDR1 and CDR2 (germline): LNHDA, SQIVND (reference sequence). Trimming removed 3 bases at V and 1 base at J, with 6 bases between. The CDR3 reads CASSIQGNTEAFF. CDR3 sequence (DNA): TGTGCCAGTAGTATCCAGGGGAACACTGAAGCTTTCTTT.

V and J are TRBV5-4 and TRBJ2-4; TRBD2 matches 8 bases. This CDR3 has 15 amino acids. Germline CDR1 and CDR2: SGHNT and YYREEE (reference sequence). J gave up 8 bases and V 5 bases, and 12 bases lay outside the gene matches. The CDR3 region is CASRSGGGHGDIQYF. In DNA, the CDR3 is TGTGCCAGCAGATCCGGGGGGGGGCATGGCGACATTCAGTACTTC.

The chain links TRBV19 to TRBJ1-5; 7 bases line up with TRBD1. The V and J ends lost 4 bases and 7 bases, in that order; junction bases with no gene match: 4. In germline, CDR1 is LNHDA, CDR2 SQIVND (reference sequence). The CDR3 sequence is 13 residues long. CDR3 nucleotides: TGTGCCAGTAGTAGACAGGGTGGGCAGCCCCAGCATTTT. Translating gives CASSRQGGQPQHF.

The chain carries TRBV9 and TRBJ1-2; D gene uncertain. The CDR3 is 13 residues long. The germline CDR1 and CDR2 sequences are SGDLS and YYNGEE. V gave up 0 bases and J gave up 3 bases, with 6 bases separating them. The CDR3 loop is CASSVVADYGYTF. In nucleotides, the CDR3 is TGTGCCAGCAGCGTAGTGGCAGACTATGGCTACACCTTC.

The chain employs TRBV6-6 and TRBJ1-5, with D possibly matching TRBD1 (5 bases). The V end was cut by 11 bases, the J end by 7 bases, with 15 bases between. Germline V gene sequence: CDR1 MNHNY, CDR2 SVGAGI (reference sequence). The CDR3 covers 12 residues. The CDR3 nucleotides read TGTGCCGGAGGGAGGGCAGGGCAGCCCCAGCATTTT. Its protein product is CAGGRAGQPQHF.

This clone was found once. CDR3 sequence (DNA): TGTGCCAGCAGCTTAGGAGGTGACACTGAAGCTTTCTTT. Protein product: CASSLGGDTEAFF. The chain has TRBV7-3 and TRBJ1-1; no clear D. Per the germline V gene, CDR1 is SGHTA and CDR2 is FQGTGA. The CDR3 contains 13 residues. Between the trimmed V and J ends, which lost 2 bases and 3 bases, there was a span of 7 bases.

This clone is a singleton in its sample. This rearrangement joins TRBV15 to TRBJ1-2; TRBD1 matches at 7 bases. Germline lookup yields CDR1 LNHNV and CDR2 YYDKDF (reference sequence). V lost 5 bases to trimming and J lost 3 bases; unmatched junction nucleotides: 6. There are 14 residues in the CDR3. CDR3 nucleotides: TGTGCCACCAGCCGAACAGGGGCGGACTATGGCTACACCTTC. It codes for CATSRTGADYGYTF.

The V gene is TRBV7-9, the J gene TRBJ2-3, with 7 bases aligning to TRBD1. J lost 2 bases, V lost 5 bases, and 7 bases had no gene match. The germline CDR1 and CDR2 sequences are SEHNR and FQNEAQ (reference sequence). The CDR3 spans 15 residues. CDR3 region: CASSIPGQLTDTQYF. The CDR3 DNA reads TGTGCCAGCAGCATACCGGGACAGCTCACAGATACGCAGTATTTT.

The V and J genes are TRBV5-1 and TRBJ2-7; tentative D call: TRBD1 (6 bases). Germline V gene lookup returns CDR1 SGHRS and CDR2 YFSETQ. The CDR3 spans 13 residues. Between the trimmed V and J ends, which lost 4 bases and 0 bases, there was a span of 8 bases. CDR3 sequence: CASSRDNSYEQYF. CDR3 nucleotides: TGCGCCAGCAGCCGGGACAACTCCTACGAGCAGTACTTC.

J is TRBJ1-5 and V is TRBV10-3, with 7 nucleotides matching TRBD1. V lost 6 bases to trimming and J lost 6 bases; unmatched junction nucleotides: 8. The germline gives CDR1 ENHRY, CDR2 SYGVKD. This CDR3 comprises 14 residues. CDR3 sequence reads: CAIRGQVAGQPQHF. The DNA of the CDR3 is TGTGCCATCAGAGGACAGGTCGCTGGTCAGCCCCAGCATTTT.

The V and J genes are TRBV5-4 and TRBJ1-2, with D perhaps matching TRBD1 (6 bases). There are 15 residues in the CDR3. Germline-derived CDR1 and CDR2 are SGHNT and YYREEE (reference sequence). V gave up 3 bases and J gave up 0 bases, with 12 bases separating them. The CDR3 nucleotides read TGTGCCAGCAGCTCCGCGGGGGCTTCTAACTATGGCTACACCTTC. Its translation is CASSSAGASNYGYTF. The full variable domain, in which reference TRBV5-4 and TRBJ1-2 provide the parts outside the CDR3, is ETGVTQSPTHLIKTRGQQVTLRCSSQSGHNTVSWYQQALGQGPQFIFQYYREEENGRGNFPPRFSGLQFPNYSSELNVNALELDDSALYLCASSSAGASNYGYTFGSGTRLTVV.

This chain links TRBV27 with TRBJ2-7; 7 bases map to TRBD1. V lost 7 bases to trimming and J lost 2 bases; unmatched junction nucleotides: 5. Per the germline V gene, CDR1 is MNHEY and CDR2 is SMNVEV (reference sequence). The CDR3 has 13 residues. In nucleotides, the CDR3 is TGTGCCAGCAATAAACAGGGGACCTACGAGCAGTACTTC. Its protein product is CASNKQGTYEQYF.

The chain combines TRBV4-3 with TRBJ1-3; D may be TRBD1 (6 bases). Germline values: CDR1 LGHNA, CDR2 YSLEER. The V end lost 6 bases, the J end lost 0 bases, and 12 bases lay between the germline ends. The CDR3 runs 15 residues. The DNA of the CDR3 is TGCGCCAGCAGGAAGGACAGTTTCTCTGGAAACACCATATATTTT. It specifies CASRKDSFSGNTIYF.

This chain connects TRBV5-1 to TRBJ1-5, with a tentative D call TRBD1 (6 bases). Trimming cost V 5 bases and J 5 bases, with 11 bases left between them. This CDR3 has 13 amino acids. Germline CDR1 SGHRS, CDR2 YFSETQ. In DNA form, the CDR3 reads TGCGCCAGCAGTCGGTCAGGGGATCAGCCCCAGCATTTT. It codes for CASSRSGDQPQHF.

V usage is TRBV5-6 and J usage is TRBJ2-5; TRBD1 might be the D (5 bases). CDR1 and CDR2 (germline): SGHDT, YYEEEE. V dropped 2 bases and J dropped 4 bases, with 9 bases sitting between them. The CDR3 runs 13 residues. This CDR3 reads CASSFTGRETQYF. The CDR3 DNA is TGTGCCAGCAGCTTTACAGGTAGAGAGACCCAGTACTTC.

This clone has a single count. V is TRBV15 and J is TRBJ2-7, with 7 bases aligning to TRBD2. The CDR3 spans 16 residues. Germline assignment: CDR1 LNHNV and CDR2 YYDKDF (reference sequence). Trimming took 1 base from V and 2 from J; bases not matched to a gene: 8. The CDR3 DNA follows: TGTGCCACCAGCAGAGTCGGGGCTAGCGGACCCTACGAGCAGTACTTC. This codes for CATSRVGASGPYEQYF. Full variable domain (remainder filled in from reference TRBV15 and TRBJ2-7): DAMVIQNPRYQVTQFGKPVTLSCSQTLNHNVMYWYQQKSSQAPKLLFHYYDKDFNNEADTPDNFQSRRPNTSFCFLDIRSPGLGDTAMYLCATSRVGASGPYEQYFGPGTRLTVT.

Only a few counts were recorded for this clone. V usage is TRBV19 and J usage is TRBJ1-1, with unresolved D. The CDR3 loop spans 12 amino acids. The germline V gene has CDR1 LNHDA and CDR2 SQIVND (reference sequence). The V gene lost 3 bases and the J gene lost 11 bases, with 13 bases spanning the gap. The CDR3 sequence is CASSIEVGAAFF. The CDR3 DNA follows: TGTGCCAGTAGTATCGAGGTTGGAGCGGCTTTCTTT. The full variable domain, rest sourced from reference TRBV19 and TRBJ1-1, is DGGITQSPKYLFRKEGQNVTLSCEQNLNHDAMYWYRQDPGQGLRLIYYSQIVNDFQKGDIAEGYSVSREKKESFPLTVTSAQKNPTAFYLCASSIEVGAAFFGQGTRLTVV.

V gene TRBV7-9 combines with J gene TRBJ2-1; TRBD2 is a possible D gene (6 bases). V shed 5 bases and J shed 4 bases, with 15 bases lying between them. The V gene's germline CDR1 is SEHNR and CDR2 FQNEAQ (reference sequence). The CDR3 covers 15 residues. For the CDR3, the DNA is TGTGCCAGCAGCCGTTGGGGAGGAACGTACAATGAGCAGTTCTTC. This translates into CASSRWGGTYNEQFF. The entire variable domain, with the rest obtained from reference TRBV7-9 and TRBJ2-1, is as follows: DTGVSQNPRHKITKRGQNVTFRCDPISEHNRLYWYRQTLGQGPEFLTYFQNEAQLEKSRLLSDRFSAERPKGSFSTLEIQRTEQGDSAMYLCASSRWGGTYNEQFFGPGTRLTVL.